These T cell receptor beta chains were read from a single sample in a study of blood T cell repertoires in COVID-19. Assay: immunoSEQ multiplex PCR; the TCRdb copy retains only in-frame clones and omits some. This sample has 150,000 to 200,000 clones, with 65% to 90% found just once. The material sequenced was peripheral blood. The source of these receptors is a man aged 55-75 years with acute or convalescent COVID-19. CDR3s leave out the opening cysteine and the closing phenylalanine or tryptophan. Some rows have no size entry. The others give once, few or many, or a class for an expanded clone.

size | J | V | CDR3
. | TRBJ1-2 | TRBV3-1/TRBV3-2 | ASSQEGQGYGYT
. | TRBJ2-5 | TRBV11-2 | ASSALFSGRAVETQY
. | TRBJ2-5 | TRBV7-3 | ASSLQGLSETQY
. | TRBJ2-1 | TRBV9 | ASSPELGQGSYNEQF
. | TRBJ2-6 | TRBV28 | ASSQGVFSGANVLT
once | TRBJ2-5 | TRBV27 | ASSRRLAGGHETQY
. | TRBJ2-2 | TRBV9 | ASSWGSSDTGELF
. | TRBJ1-1 | TRBV10-2 | ASGGAGSLRGEAF
. | TRBJ2-3 | TRBV7-9 | ASSFPFRLAKVTDTQY
. | TRBJ2-7 | TRBV2 | ASSGQGVDEQY
. | TRBJ1-6 | TRBV27 | ASSLFARDSPLH
. | TRBJ2-2 | TRBV5-8 | ASSLGTSGSTGELF
. | TRBJ2-1 | TRBV3-1/TRBV3-2 | ASSRMTSGRGAEQF
. | TRBJ2-1 | TRBV7-3 | ASSFLLAGGQNEQF
. | TRBJ2-5 | TRBV14 | ASSQELGLKTQY
. | TRBJ1-1 | TRBV5-1 | ASSSIRQGLTEAF
. | TRBJ2-2 | TRBV7-8 | ASSATSGSNTGELF
few | TRBJ2-1 | TRBV7-8 | ASSPRRTSGRFNEQF
. | TRBJ2-7 | TRBV6-2/TRBV6-3 | ASSFGGSRYEQY
. | TRBJ2-7 | TRBV7-3 | ASSLKGTGGYEQY
. | TRBJ1-2 | TRBV5-1 | ASSLESVNYGYT
. | TRBJ2-1 | TRBV10-3 | AISVRAGGPGEQF
. | TRBJ2-7 | TRBV6-6 | ASSYSEGSYEQY
. | TRBJ2-2 | TRBV7-3 | ASSRTGSTGELF
. | TRBJ2-7 | TRBV15 | ATSPVGATSYEQY
few | TRBJ1-2 | TRBV7-8 | ASRSGTGGYGYT
. | TRBJ1-1 | TRBV7-6 | ASSHPRGGTEAF
. | TRBJ1-5 | TRBV29-1 | SVEGLAGQPQH
. | TRBJ2-5 | TRBV21-1 | ASSNPGERESGEETQY
many | TRBJ1-1 | TRBV5-1 | ASTSFDTNTEAF
. | TRBJ1-6 | TRBV14 | ASRDHAGRNSPLH
few | TRBJ1-1 | TRBV28 | ASSSRQGAMNTEAF
. | TRBJ2-5 | TRBV7-3 | ASSPDGSGETQY
. | TRBJ1-5 | TRBV20-1 | SAIIDQPQH
. | TRBJ1-4 | TRBV7-9 | ASSSSRGTDEKLF
. | TRBJ2-1 | TRBV18 | ASSPTGTSGRFKQF
. | TRBJ2-5 | TRBV28 | ASSFGLAGGQETQY
. | TRBJ2-7 | TRBV6-6 | ASRPPSGFRDEQY
. | TRBJ1-3 | TRBV6-5 | ASSADRTGNTIY
. | TRBJ1-1 | TRBV19 | ASSILGQNTEAF
. | TRBJ1-6 | TRBV30 | AWSVRGAYNSPLH
. | TRBJ2-7 | TRBV27 | ASSLMGQLLYEQY